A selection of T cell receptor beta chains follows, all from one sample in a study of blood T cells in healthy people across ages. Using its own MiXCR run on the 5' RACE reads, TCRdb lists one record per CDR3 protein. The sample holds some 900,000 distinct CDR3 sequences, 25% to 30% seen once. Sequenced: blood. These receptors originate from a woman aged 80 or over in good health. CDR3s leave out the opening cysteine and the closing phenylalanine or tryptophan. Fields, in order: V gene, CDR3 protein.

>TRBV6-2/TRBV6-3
ASSEYYEQY
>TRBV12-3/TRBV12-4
ASRAGQQNTEAF
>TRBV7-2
ASSEGQGPFYEQY
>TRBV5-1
ASSLDGTGHSQPQH
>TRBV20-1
SASGKGGPAYYGYT
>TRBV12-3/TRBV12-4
ASSLERNEQF
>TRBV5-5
ASSLSWEETQY
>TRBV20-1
SIKSGDQPQH
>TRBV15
ATSRRTGGINEQF
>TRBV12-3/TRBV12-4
ASSFSGVRGRVHGYT
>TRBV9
ASSPFVSFSYNSPLH
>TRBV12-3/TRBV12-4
ASSPGTSVRADTQY
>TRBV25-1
ASSESGYEQY
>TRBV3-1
ASSQGLAGNEQY
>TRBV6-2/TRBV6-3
ASSDPDGQPQH
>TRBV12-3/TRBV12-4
ASSWAGLSSGANVLT
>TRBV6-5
ASSAGGTNEKLF